These T cell receptor beta chains were read from a single sample in a study of Ad26.COV2.S vaccination and SARS-CoV-2 variants. Here immunoSEQ multiplex PCR was the method, and the copy in TCRdb shows in-frame clones only, minus some. The sample has hundreds of thousands of clones; roughly 91% are singletons. The input for sequencing was peripheral blood, taken in a trial of Ad26.COV2.S vaccine versus placebo. Source of these receptors: a person aged 18-60 years who received the Ad26.COV2.S COVID-19 vaccine or a placebo. CDR3s include the opening cysteine and the closing phenylalanine or tryptophan. The order of the fields is V gene, J gene, clone size, D gene, CDR3 DNA, CDR3 protein. A D gene is named only where the DNA matches it firmly. Only part of the rows carry a size: once, few, many, or a class if the clone is expanded.

>TRBV6-2/TRBV6-3|TRBJ2-5|.|.
TGTGCCAGCAGCCGCCAAGAGACCCAGTACTTC
CASSRQETQYF
>TRBV7-8|TRBJ2-2|.|TRBD2
TGTGCCAGCAGCTTGACTAGCGGGGGGCGGAGGGCCGGGGAGCTGTTTTTT
CASSLTSGGRRAGELFF
>TRBV6-5|TRBJ1-6|once|.
TGTGCCAGCAGTTACACAGATAATTCACCCCTCCACTTT
CASSYTDNSPLHF
>TRBV2|TRBJ2-7|.|TRBD1
TGTGCCAGCAGTGACACTACAGGGGGCCGAGCCGAGCAGTACTTC
CASSDTTGGRAEQYF
>TRBV5-1|TRBJ2-3|.|TRBD2
TGCGCCAGCAGCAGCGGGAGGGACACAGATACGCAGTATTTT
CASSSGRDTDTQYF
>TRBV6-5|TRBJ2-1|once|TRBD1
TGTGCCAGCAGTCGAGGGGGCCCCTACAATGAGCAGTTCTTC
CASSRGGPYNEQFF
>TRBV11-3|TRBJ2-1|.|.
TGTGCCAGCAGCTTAGTCCCAACCGATGAGCAGTTCTTC
CASSLVPTDEQFF
>TRBV12-3/TRBV12-4|TRBJ2-1|.|TRBD1
TGTGCCAGCAGAGGGACAGGTGAGCAGTTCTTC
CASRGTGEQFF
>TRBV7-2|TRBJ2-7|once|.
TGTGCCAGCAGCAGTCCAGGGAGATCCTACGAGCAGTACTTC
CASSSPGRSYEQYF
>TRBV4-1|TRBJ2-7|many|.
TGCGCCAGCAGCCAAGACGCGGGCGCGGAAGTCCGCGAGCAGTACTTC
CASSQDAGAEVREQYF
>TRBV6-7|TRBJ2-3|few|TRBD1
TGTGCCAGCAGGTATGGACAGGGGGCGCCCACAGATACGCAGTATTTT
CASRYGQGAPTDTQYF
>TRBV3-1/TRBV3-2|TRBJ2-2|.|.
TGTGCCAGCAGCCAAGAACCCGCCGGGGAGCTGTTTTTT
CASSQEPAGELFF
>TRBV6-4|TRBJ1-5|.|.
TGTGCCAGCAGGGGAATTAATCAGCCCCAGCATTTT
CASRGINQPQHF
>TRBV5-8|TRBJ2-3|.|TRBD2
TGTGCCAGCAGCTTGTGGGCGGGAGCCAGAGATACGCAGTATTTT
CASSLWAGARDTQYF
>TRBV3-1/TRBV3-2|TRBJ2-1|.|TRBD2
TGTGCCAGCAGCCAAGGGACTAGCGGGAGCCCCTACAATGAGCAGTTCTTC
CASSQGTSGSPYNEQFF
>TRBV4-2|TRBJ1-1|.|.
TGTGCCAGCAGCCAAACCGCAGATATGAACACTGAAGCTTTCTTT
CASSQTADMNTEAFF
>TRBV27|TRBJ2-3|.|.
TGTGCCAGCAGACTTCGATTAGCGGCCCCCACAGATACGCAGTATTTT
CASRLRLAAPTDTQYF
>TRBV5-1|TRBJ2-2|.|.
TGCGCCAGCAGCGGGACTAACACCGGGGAGCTGTTTTTT
CASSGTNTGELFF
>TRBV28|TRBJ1-4|.|TRBD1
TGTGCCAGCAGTCCCAACAGGGGGGGGTGGGAAAAACTGTTTTTT
CASSPNRGGWEKLFF
>TRBV19|TRBJ2-3|.|.
TGTGCCAGTAGTCAGTTACGTGTTGATACGCAGTATTTT
CASSQLRVDTQYF
>TRBV15|TRBJ2-6|.|.
TGTGCCACCAGCAGGGTCCCCTCCAACGTCCTGACTTTC
CATSRVPSNVLTF
>TRBV5-1|TRBJ1-1|.|TRBD1
TGCGCCAGCAGCTTAACATCACCCGGGACAGGGAAGCCTGAAGCTTTCTTT
CASSLTSPGTGKPEAFF
>TRBV7-2|TRBJ1-2|.|TRBD1
TGTGCCAGCAGCTCGGACAGGGGAATCTATGGCTACACCTTC
CASSSDRGIYGYTF
>TRBV30|TRBJ2-5|.|.
TGTGCCTGGAGTAGAAAAACCATCCAAGAGACCCAGTACTTC
CAWSRKTIQETQYF
>TRBV7-2|TRBJ1-4|.|.
TGTGCCAGCAGCTACCGAGGGACAACTAATGAAAAACTGTTTTTT
CASSYRGTTNEKLFF
>TRBV7-9|TRBJ2-1|.|TRBD2
TGTGCCAGCAGCTCCCGCCTGGCGGGAGGTGTGAATGAGCAGTTCTTC
CASSSRLAGGVNEQFF
>TRBV12-3/TRBV12-4|TRBJ2-1|once|.
TGTGCCAGCAGTTTGGGACTGGTAAATGAGCAGTTCTTC
CASSLGLVNEQFF
>TRBV30|TRBJ2-3|.|TRBD1
TGTGCCTGGAGGTCCGGGACAGGGGGCACAGATACGCAGTATTTT
CAWRSGTGGTDTQYF
>TRBV6-7|TRBJ1-5|.|.
TGTGCCAGCGGGGCGACAGGTAATCAGCCCCAGCATTTT
CASGATGNQPQHF
>TRBV6-6|TRBJ2-1|.|.
TGTGCCAGCAGTTACCTCGGAAGGGACGGCTTTAGTGAGCAGTTCTTC
CASSYLGRDGFSEQFF
>TRBV24-1|TRBJ2-5|.|.
TGTGCCACCAGTGATTTTAGCTTGGAGACCCAGTACTTC
CATSDFSLETQYF
>TRBV5-1|TRBJ1-1|.|.
TGCGCCAGCAGCTTGGACCAGGGATACACTGAAGCTTTCTTT
CASSLDQGYTEAFF
>TRBV7-2|TRBJ2-7|.|TRBD1
TGTGCCAGCAGCTTAGGGGAGACAGGGGGGATACACGAGCAGTACTTC
CASSLGETGGIHEQYF
>TRBV28|TRBJ2-1|.|TRBD1
TGTGCCAGCCGGGACAGGGTAATCAATGAGCAGTTCTTC
CASRDRVINEQFF